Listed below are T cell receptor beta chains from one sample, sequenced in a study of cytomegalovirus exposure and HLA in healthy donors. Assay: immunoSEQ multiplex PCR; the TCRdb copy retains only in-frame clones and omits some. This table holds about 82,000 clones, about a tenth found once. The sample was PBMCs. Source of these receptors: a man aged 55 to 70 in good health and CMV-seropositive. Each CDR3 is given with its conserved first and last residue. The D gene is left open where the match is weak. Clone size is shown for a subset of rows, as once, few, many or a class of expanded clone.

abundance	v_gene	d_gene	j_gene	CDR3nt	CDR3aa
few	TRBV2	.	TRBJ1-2	TGTGCCAGCAGTGCCTGGAGGGTTGAGGATGGCTACACCTTC	CASSAWRVEDGYTF
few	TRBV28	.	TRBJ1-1	TGTGCCAGCTGGGTCACTACGAACACTGAAGCTTTCTTT	CASWVTTNTEAFF
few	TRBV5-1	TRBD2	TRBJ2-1	TGCGCCAGCAGCACAGCGGGAGACATCTACAATGAGCAGTTCTTC	CASSTAGDIYNEQFF
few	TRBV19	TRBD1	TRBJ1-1	TGTGCCAGTAGTTCGGACAGGACCAACACTGAAGCTTTCTTT	CASSSDRTNTEAFF
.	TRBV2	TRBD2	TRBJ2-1	TGTGCCAGCAGTCGCTCTAGCGGGATAAATGAGCAGTTCTTC	CASSRSSGINEQFF
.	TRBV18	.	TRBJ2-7	TGTGCCAGCTCACCAGTGGCCTTATTGTCCCACGAGCAGTACTTC	CASSPVALLSHEQYF
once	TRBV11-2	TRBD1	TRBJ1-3	TGTGCCAGCAGCTCCCAGGGGGCTGGGGGAAACACCATATATTTT	CASSSQGAGGNTIYF
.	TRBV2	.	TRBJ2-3	TGTGCCAGCGGCCGGGAAATAAAAGATACGCAGTATTTT	CASGREIKDTQYF
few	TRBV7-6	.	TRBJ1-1	TGTGCCAGCTCCGCCCAACAGACGAACACTGAAGCTTTCTTT	CASSAQQTNTEAFF
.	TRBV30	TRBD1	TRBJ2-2	TGTGCGGCAGGGGGCGCGGGGAACACAGGGGAGCTGTTTTTT	CAAGGAGNTGELFF
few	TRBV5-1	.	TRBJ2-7	TGCGCCAGCAGCTTGGCGGGTCTAGGATCCTCCTACGAGCAGTACTTC	CASSLAGLGSSYEQYF
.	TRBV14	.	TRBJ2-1	TGTGCCAGCACCTTGTTCGGTGAGCAGTTCTTC	CASTLFGEQFF
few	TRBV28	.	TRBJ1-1	TGTGCCAGCAGTTCTGGGGGCCCCCGAGCTTTCTTT	CASSSGGPRAFF
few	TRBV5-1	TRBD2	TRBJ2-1	TGCGCCAGCAGCTTGGGACTAGCGGAAAGGGGTGAGCAGTTCTTC	CASSLGLAERGEQFF
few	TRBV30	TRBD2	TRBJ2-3	TGTGCCTTCACTGCCCTAGCGGGAGCCACAGATACGCAGTATTTT	CAFTALAGATDTQYF
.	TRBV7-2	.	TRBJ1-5	TGTGCCAGCAGCTTAGCCCCAGATCAGCCCCAGCATTTT	CASSLAPDQPQHF
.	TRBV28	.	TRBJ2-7	TGTGCCAGCAAAGGAGCGCTGTTGGCCCTCTACGAGCAGTACTTC	CASKGALLALYEQYF
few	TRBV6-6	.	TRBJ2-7	TGTGCCAGCAGCCCCTTGGGGCAGGGCTCCGACGAGCAGTACTTC	CASSPLGQGSDEQYF
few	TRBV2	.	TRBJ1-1	TGTGCCGGGGGGTGGGAAACTGAAGCTTTCTTT	CAGGWETEAFF
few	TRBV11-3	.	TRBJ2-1	TGTGCCAGCAGCTTAGCCTCGGCGGGAAAGCAGTTCTTC	CASSLASAGKQFF
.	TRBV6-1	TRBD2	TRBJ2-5	TGTGCCAGCAGACAATATGCGGGGGGCGGAGAGACCCAGTACTTC	CASRQYAGGGETQYF
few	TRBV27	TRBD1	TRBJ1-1	TGTGCCAGCAGTCCGGGACAGGGGTTGGTGAACACTGAAGCTTTCTTT	CASSPGQGLVNTEAFF
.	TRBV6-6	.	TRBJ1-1	TGTGCCAGCAGAGGGGGGGCTCCCACTGAAGCTTTCTTT	CASRGGAPTEAFF
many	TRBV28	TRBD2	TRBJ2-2	TGTGCCAGCAGGGGACTAGCGGGAGGTCTTAACACCGGGGAGCTGTTTTTT	CASRGLAGGLNTGELFF
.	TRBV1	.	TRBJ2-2	TGCACCAGCAGCCAAGGGCGATGGGGGCTCGGAGGGGAGCTGTTTTTT	CTSSQGRWGLGGELFF
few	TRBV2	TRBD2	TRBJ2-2	TGTGCCAGCGGGGGGGATCGCACCGGGGAGCTGTTTTTT	CASGGDRTGELFF
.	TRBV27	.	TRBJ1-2	TGTGCCAGCAGTTTATCGCCAGCTAACTATGGCTACACCTTC	CASSLSPANYGYTF
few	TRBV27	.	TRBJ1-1	TGTGCCAGCAAGGGGCCCACTGAAGCTTTCTTT	CASKGPTEAFF
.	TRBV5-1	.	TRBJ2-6	TGCGCCAGCAGCTCCCAGGCTAATGGGGCCAACGTCCTGACTTTC	CASSSQANGANVLTF
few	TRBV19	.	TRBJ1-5	TGTGCCAGTAGTATAGATGTGGGCCTCAATCAGCCCCAGCATTTT	CASSIDVGLNQPQHF
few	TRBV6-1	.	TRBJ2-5	TGTGCCAGCAGTGAAGTACAGGGTAGGCAAGAGACCCAGTACTTC	CASSEVQGRQETQYF